These 27 T cell receptor beta chains were sequenced from one sample in a study of blood T cell repertoires in COVID-19. TCRdb's table, derived via immunoSEQ multiplex PCR, lists solely in-frame clones and lacks some. The sample has about 250,000 clones; 75% to 85% are singletons. Sequenced input: peripheral blood. Every receptor here comes from a man aged 50-60 years with active or convalescent COVID-19.

This chain joins TRBV11-1 and TRBJ2-2; the D gene is possibly TRBD2 (6 bases). The length of the CDR3 is 14 residues. Germline CDR1 and CDR2: SGHAT and FQDESV (reference sequence). The V and J ends lost 8 bases and 4 bases respectively, with 14 bases between them. The DNA for the CDR3 is TGTGCCAGCTCCTCGCGGGACTTCACCGGGGAGCTGTTTTTT. Protein sequence: CASSSRDFTGELFF.

Concerning this clone: Additional DNA sequences in this sample encode the identical CDR3. This chain's CDR3 is CASSVSGGTDTQYF. Here the CDR3 DNA reads TGTGCCAGCAGCGTCAGCGGGGGCACAGATACGCAGTATTTT. The genes are TRBV9 and TRBJ2-3, with 7 bases fitting TRBD2. The CDR3 is made up of 14 amino acids. J lost 1 base, V lost 2 bases, and 1 base had no gene match. The germline V gene has CDR1 SGDLS and CDR2 YYNGEE.

This clone has only a few counts. Different DNA sequences within this sample yield the same CDR3. The rearrangement joins TRBV7-8 to TRBJ1-6, with D unresolved. CDR1 is SGHVS and CDR2 is FQNEAQ in the germline V gene. Trimming took off 5 bases at V and 8 bases at J, with 10 bases between the two ends. This CDR3 spans 13 amino acids. DNA for the CDR3: TGTGCCAGCAGCCTCTCGGGAGATTCACCCCTCCACTTT. Amino acids: CASSLSGDSPLHF.

V is TRBV14 and J is TRBJ2-1; possibly TRBD1 for D (6 bases). The CDR3 runs to 15 residues. Germline V gives CDR1 SGHDN, CDR2 FVKESK. V was pared by 3 bases and J by 2 bases, with 11 bases between. The chain's CDR3 is CASSHTGRPYNEQFF. The CDR3 region has the DNA TGTGCCAGCAGCCACACAGGGCGCCCCTACAATGAGCAGTTCTTC.

This clone was counted once. One end of the junction is discordant with germline, which a read error may explain. The V gene is TRBV19, the J gene TRBJ2-1; 7 bases align to TRBD2. Germline values: CDR1 LNHDA, CDR2 SQIVND (reference sequence). The CDR3 extends over 14 amino acids. The CDR3 region is CASNIAGVYNEQFF. DNA for the CDR3: TGTGCCAGTAATATAGCGGGTGTTTACAATGAGCAGTTCTTC.

The gene calls are TRBV7-3 and TRBJ1-1; D might be TRBD1 (5 bases). Germline V lookup: CDR1 SGHTA, CDR2 FQGTGA. Trimming shortened V by 1 base and J by 11 bases, and 20 bases separated the two germline ends. This CDR3 contains 15 residues. CDR3 region: CASSLRADSPSNAFF. In nucleotides, the CDR3 is TGTGCCAGCAGCTTAAGGGCCGACAGTCCATCCAACGCTTTCTTT.

CDR3 sequence: CAISAPTGSYEQYF. The CDR3 DNA reads TGTGCCATCAGTGCCCCGACAGGGTCCTACGAGCAGTACTTC. The chain recombines TRBV10-3 with TRBJ2-7; 7 nucleotides match TRBD1. In germline, CDR1 is ENHRY, CDR2 SYGVKD. The CDR3 contains 14 residues. Germline trimming cut 4 bases from V and 1 base from J; bases unmatched to any gene: 4.

V and J are TRBV19 and TRBJ2-1, with D tentatively TRBD2 (6 bases). Germline V gene data show CDR1 as LNHDA and CDR2 as SQIVND (reference sequence). CDR3 length equals 10 residues. Trimming removed 11 bases from V and 11 bases from J, with 13 bases in between. This CDR3 reads CASRGGKQFF. The CDR3 coding sequence is TGTGCCTCAAGGGGAGGCAAGCAGTTCTTC.

CDR3 sequence reads: CAWSYRFEKLFF. In DNA, the CDR3 is TGTGCCTGGAGTTACAGGTTCGAAAAACTGTTTTTT. The chain uses TRBV30 and TRBJ1-4; TRBD1 is a possible D gene (5 bases). The V gene lost 2 bases and the J gene lost 8 bases, with 9 bases spanning the gap. The CDR3 length is 12 residues. The germline CDR1 and CDR2 sequences are GTSNPN and SVGIG (reference sequence). Complete variable domain (other parts from reference TRBV30 and TRBJ1-4): SQTIHQWPATLVQPVGSPLSLECTVEGTSNPNLYWYRQAAGRGLQLLFYSVGIGQISSEVPQNLSASRPQDRQFILSSKKLLLSDSGFYLCAWSYRFEKLFFGSGTQLSVL.

The V gene is TRBV11-2, the J gene TRBJ2-2; 7 nucleotides agree with TRBD1. The ends lost 3 bases at V and 4 bases at J; junction bases unmatched: 2. The CDR3 length is 14 residues. Per the germline V gene, CDR1 is SGHAT and CDR2 is FQNNGV. The DNA for the CDR3 is TGTGCCAGCAGCTTCAGGACAGGCACCGGGGAGCTGTTTTTT. Its protein product is CASSFRTGTGELFF.

The chain is built from TRBV25-1 and TRBJ2-3; TRBD2 aligns across 13 bases. V lost 5 bases and J lost 4; bases outside the gene matches: 9. CDR1 and CDR2 (germline): MGHDK, SYGVNS. The CDR3 runs 17 residues. The CDR3 nucleotides are TGTGCCAGCAGTCCGGGGACTAGCGGGACCTCGGCAGATACGCAGTATTTT. Its translation: CASSPGTSGTSADTQYF.

The chain recombines TRBV28 with TRBJ2-5; 7 bases match TRBD2. The germline V gene has CDR1 MDHEN and CDR2 SYDVKM. V lost 6 bases to trimming and J lost 5 bases; unmatched junction nucleotides: 6. The CDR3 is 13 amino acids. CDR3 amino acids: CASSWGGVETQYF. In DNA, the CDR3 is TGTGCCAGCAGCTGGGGGGGGGTCGAGACCCAGTACTTC.

CDR3 amino acids: CASSLRVSTDTQYF. The CDR3, as DNA: TGTGCCAGCAGCCTAAGAGTTAGCACAGATACGCAGTATTTT. This chain joins TRBV7-9 and TRBJ2-3; D ambiguous. The CDR3 length is 14 residues. CDR1 SEHNR and CDR2 FQNEAQ come from the germline V gene (reference sequence). Trimming stripped 5 bases from V and 0 bases from J, with 9 bases between.

The chain combines TRBV5-6 with TRBJ2-4; D may be TRBD1 (5 bases). The CDR3 length is 13 residues. Germline V CDR1 and CDR2: SGHDT, YYEEEE. With 2 bases removed from V and 3 bases from J, the gap between germline ends came to 6 bases. The CDR3, as DNA: TGTGCCAGCAGCTTAGACAGCAAAAACATTCAGTACTTC. Translated, it gives CASSLDSKNIQYF. Full variable domain (rest looked up from reference TRBV5-6 and TRBJ2-4): DAGVTQSPTHLIKTRGQQVTLRCSPKSGHDTVSWYQQALGQGPQFIFQYYEEEERQRGNFPDRFSGHQFPNYSSELNVNALLLGDSALYLCASSLDSKNIQYFGAGTRLSVL.

This chain joins TRBV19 and TRBJ1-6; D gene uncertain. V lost 2 bases and J lost 9, with 11 bases in between. Germline-derived CDR1 and CDR2 are LNHDA and SQIVND (reference sequence). There are 14 residues in the CDR3. CDR3 DNA sequence: TGTGCCAGTAGTATAATGGGGAGTGGTTCACCCCTCCACTTT. Translation: CASSIMGSGSPLHF.

The V call is TRBV18, the J call TRBJ1-6; D is perhaps TRBD1 (5 bases). Germline values: CDR1 KGHSH, CDR2 LQKENI. This CDR3 has 15 amino acids. Deletions cut 1 base from V and 10 bases from J, with 14 bases between. CDR3 bases: TGTGCCAGCTCACCACAGGGGCAATTAGGCTCACCCCTCCACTTT. This gives the protein CASSPQGQLGSPLHF.

This sequence joins TRBV5-1 and TRBJ2-1; D perhaps matches TRBD2 (6 bases). The ends were cut back, 3 bases at V and 0 bases at J, with 13 bases in the middle. Looked up from germline, CDR1 is SGHRS and CDR2 is YFSETQ. CDR3 size: 16 residues. This chain's CDR3 is CASSSDAGSSYNEQFF. The CDR3 DNA reads as TGCGCCAGCAGCTCCGACGCGGGGAGCTCCTACAATGAGCAGTTCTTC. The entire variable domain, with the rest obtained from reference TRBV5-1 and TRBJ2-1, is as follows: KAGVTQTPRYLIKTRGQQVTLSCSPISGHRSVSWYQQTPGQGLQFLFEYFSETQRNKGNFPGRFSGRQFSNSRSEMNVSTLELGDSALYLCASSSDAGSSYNEQFFGPGTRLTVL.

V usage is TRBV6-2 or TRBV6-3 and J usage is TRBJ1-2; D is perhaps TRBD1 (6 bases). V was pared by 2 bases and J by 2 bases, with 9 bases between. Germline lookup yields CDR1 MNHEY and CDR2 SVGEGT. There are 14 residues in the CDR3. In DNA, the CDR3 is TGTGCCAGCAGTTACGGACAGTCGAACTATGGCTACACCTTC. Its translation: CASSYGQSNYGYTF.

This chain joins TRBV18 and TRBJ2-3; 10 nucleotides line up with TRBD1. The CDR3 loop spans 16 amino acids. Trimming at V came to 4 bases and at J to 4 bases, leaving 8 bases not matched to a gene. Per germline, CDR1 KGHSH and CDR2 LQKENI. The CDR3 region has the DNA TGTGCCAGCTCACTAGGACAGGGGGTTGGCCCAGATACGCAGTATTTT. It translates to CASSLGQGVGPDTQYF.

This chain uses TRBV27 with TRBJ1-1; 7 nucleotides match TRBD1. CDR3 length equals 15 residues. Germline V gene sequence: CDR1 MNHEY, CDR2 SMNVEV (reference sequence). V gave up 0 bases and J gave up 3 bases; unmatched junction bases: 4. The CDR3 is CASSLSQGWDTEAFF. Written as DNA, the CDR3 is TGTGCCAGCAGTTTATCACAGGGGTGGGACACTGAAGCTTTCTTT.

The chain has TRBV27 and TRBJ2-7, with TRBD1 as a possible D gene (5 bases). Germline CDR1 and CDR2: MNHEY and SMNVEV (reference sequence). Between the trimmed V and J ends, which lost 1 base and 2 bases, there was a span of 15 bases. The CDR3 totals 16 residues. CDR3 DNA sequence: TGTGCCAGCAGTTTATTAGCAGGGAATCCTACCTACGAGCAGTACTTC. Translated: CASSLLAGNPTYEQYF.

This clone was seen just once. This rearrangement joins TRBV30 to TRBJ1-5; D is unclear. Germline V gives CDR1 GTSNPN, CDR2 SVGIG (reference sequence). Trimming shortened V by 1 base and J by 2 bases, and 6 bases separated the two germline ends. CDR3 length: 13 amino acids. Here the CDR3 reads CAWSEGGNQPQHF. The DNA for the CDR3 is TGTGCCTGGAGTGAGGGAGGCAATCAGCCCCAGCATTTT.

This clone was recorded a few times. Other DNA sequences from this sample encode an identical CDR3 as well. V gene TRBV18 combines with J gene TRBJ1-2, with 8 bases matching TRBD1. The V gene end was trimmed by 1 base and the J gene end by 3 bases; junction bases not matched to a gene: 1. Looked up from germline, CDR1 is KGHSH and CDR2 is LQKENI. This CDR3 spans 14 amino acids. The CDR3 protein is CASSPLDRDYGYTF. The CDR3 DNA reads as TGTGCCAGCTCACCACTGGACAGGGACTATGGCTACACCTTC.

For this clone: The germline gene is not matched at one end of the junction; a read error may be the cause. The V and J genes are TRBV7-6 and TRBJ2-7; TRBD1 aligns across 12 bases. CDR1 is SGHVS, CDR2 FNYEAQ, per germline. The CDR3 has 17 residues. This CDR3 reads CASSTRPGQGASHEQYF. CDR3 nucleotides: TGTGCCAGCAGCACACGACCGGGACAGGGGGCCTCCCACGAGCAGTACTTC.

V usage is TRBV7-6 and J usage is TRBJ2-1, with TRBD1 identical over 7 bases. The CDR3 is 16 residues long. The V gene's germline CDR1 is SGHVS and CDR2 FNYEAQ. Germline trimming cut 0 bases from V and 0 bases from J; bases unmatched to any gene: 2. Here the CDR3 reads CASSLAGQSSYNEQFF. The CDR3 region has the DNA TGTGCCAGCAGCTTAGCGGGACAGAGCTCCTACAATGAGCAGTTCTTC.

The J gene is TRBJ2-1, the V gene TRBV27, with D perhaps matching TRBD1 (6 bases). Deletions cut 3 bases from V and 9 bases from J, with 21 bases between. Germline V CDR1 and CDR2: MNHEY, SMNVEV (reference sequence). There are 16 residues in the CDR3. The CDR3 loop reads CASSLGALGERGEQFF. CDR3 coding DNA: TGTGCCAGCAGTTTGGGGGCTCTCGGGGAGAGAGGTGAGCAGTTCTTC.

The CDR3 loop reads CASSFRGDHNQPQHF. CDR3 bases: TGTGCCAGCAGCTTTCGGGGGGATCACAATCAGCCCCAGCATTTT. The rearrangement links TRBV4-2 to TRBJ1-5; the D gene is possibly TRBD1 (5 bases). From germline, CDR1 is LGHNA and CDR2 YNFKEQ. Trimming pared 5 bases from V and 3 bases from J, leaving 14 bases between. This CDR3 comprises 15 residues.